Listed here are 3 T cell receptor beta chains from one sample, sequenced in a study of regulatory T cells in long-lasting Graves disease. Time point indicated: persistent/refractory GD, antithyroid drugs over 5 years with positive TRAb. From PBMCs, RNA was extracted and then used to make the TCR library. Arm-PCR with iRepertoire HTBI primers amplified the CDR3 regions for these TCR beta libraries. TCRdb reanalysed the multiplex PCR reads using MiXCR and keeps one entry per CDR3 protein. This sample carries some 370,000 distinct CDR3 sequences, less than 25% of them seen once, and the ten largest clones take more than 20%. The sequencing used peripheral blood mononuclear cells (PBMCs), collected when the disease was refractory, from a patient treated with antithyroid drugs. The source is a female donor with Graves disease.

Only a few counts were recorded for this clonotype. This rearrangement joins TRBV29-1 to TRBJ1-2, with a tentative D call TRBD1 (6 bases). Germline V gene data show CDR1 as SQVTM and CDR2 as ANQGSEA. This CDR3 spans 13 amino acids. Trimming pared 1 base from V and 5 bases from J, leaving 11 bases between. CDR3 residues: CSVEVSTGYGYTF. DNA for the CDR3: TGCAGCGTTGAAGTTTCGACAGGATATGGCTACACCTTC.

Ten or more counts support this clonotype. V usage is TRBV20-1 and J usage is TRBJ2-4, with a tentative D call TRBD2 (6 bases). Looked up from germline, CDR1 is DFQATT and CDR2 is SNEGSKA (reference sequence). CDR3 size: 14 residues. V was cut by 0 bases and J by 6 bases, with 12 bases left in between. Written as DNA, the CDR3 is TGCAGTGCTAGAGACTCTTGGGACTCAAACATTCAGTACTTC. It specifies CSARDSWDSNIQYF.

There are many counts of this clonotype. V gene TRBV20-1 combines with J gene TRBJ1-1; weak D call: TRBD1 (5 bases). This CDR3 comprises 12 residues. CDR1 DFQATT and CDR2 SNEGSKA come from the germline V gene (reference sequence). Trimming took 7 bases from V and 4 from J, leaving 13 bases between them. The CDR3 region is CSGQRGATEAFF. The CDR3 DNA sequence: TGCAGTGGGCAGAGGGGAGCCACTGAAGCTTTCTTT.